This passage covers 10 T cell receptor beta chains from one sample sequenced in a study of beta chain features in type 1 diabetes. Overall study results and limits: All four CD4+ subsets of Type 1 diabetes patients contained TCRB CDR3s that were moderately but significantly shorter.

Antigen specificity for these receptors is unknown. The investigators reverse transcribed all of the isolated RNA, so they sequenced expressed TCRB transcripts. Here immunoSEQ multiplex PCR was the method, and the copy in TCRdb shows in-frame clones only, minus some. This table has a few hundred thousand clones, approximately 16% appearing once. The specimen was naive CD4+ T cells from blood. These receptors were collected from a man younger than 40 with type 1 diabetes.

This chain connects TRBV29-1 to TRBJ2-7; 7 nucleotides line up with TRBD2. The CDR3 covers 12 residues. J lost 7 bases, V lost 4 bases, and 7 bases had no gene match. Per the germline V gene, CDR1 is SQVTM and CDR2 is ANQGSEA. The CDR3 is CSVGTTSAEQYF. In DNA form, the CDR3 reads TGCAGCGTTGGGACCACTAGCGCAGAGCAGTACTTC.

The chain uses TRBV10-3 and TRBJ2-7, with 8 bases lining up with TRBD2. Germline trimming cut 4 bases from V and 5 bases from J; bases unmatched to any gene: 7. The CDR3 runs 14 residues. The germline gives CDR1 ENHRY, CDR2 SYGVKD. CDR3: CAISVGAGVNEQYF. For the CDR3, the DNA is TGTGCCATCAGTGTAGGAGCGGGAGTCAACGAGCAGTACTTC.

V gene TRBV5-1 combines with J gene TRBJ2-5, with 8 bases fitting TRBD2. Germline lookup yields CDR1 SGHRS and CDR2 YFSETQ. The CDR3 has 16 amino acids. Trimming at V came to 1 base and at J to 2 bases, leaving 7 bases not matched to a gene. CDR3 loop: CASSLPTGTRQETQYF. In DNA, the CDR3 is TGCGCCAGCAGCTTGCCAACCGGGACTAGACAAGAGACCCAGTACTTC.

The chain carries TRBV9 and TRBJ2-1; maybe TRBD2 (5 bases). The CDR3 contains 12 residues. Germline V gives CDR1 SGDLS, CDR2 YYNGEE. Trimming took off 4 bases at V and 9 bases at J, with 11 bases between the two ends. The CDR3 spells CASSILEGEQFF. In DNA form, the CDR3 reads TGTGCCAGCAGCATACTAGAGGGTGAGCAGTTCTTC.

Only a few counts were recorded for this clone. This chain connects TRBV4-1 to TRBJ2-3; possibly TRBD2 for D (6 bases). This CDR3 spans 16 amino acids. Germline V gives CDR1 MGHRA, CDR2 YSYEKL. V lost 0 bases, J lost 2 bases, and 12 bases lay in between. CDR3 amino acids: CASSQDGSGSTDTQYF. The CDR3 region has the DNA TGCGCCAGCAGCCAAGATGGTAGCGGATCCACAGATACGCAGTATTTT.

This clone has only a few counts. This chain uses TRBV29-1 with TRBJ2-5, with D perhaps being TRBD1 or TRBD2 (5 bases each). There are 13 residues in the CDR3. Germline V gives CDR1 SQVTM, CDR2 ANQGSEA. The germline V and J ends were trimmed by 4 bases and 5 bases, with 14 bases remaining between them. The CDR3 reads CSVVRGPGETQYF. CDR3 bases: TGCAGCGTTGTTCGGGGCCCCGGGGAGACCCAGTACTTC.

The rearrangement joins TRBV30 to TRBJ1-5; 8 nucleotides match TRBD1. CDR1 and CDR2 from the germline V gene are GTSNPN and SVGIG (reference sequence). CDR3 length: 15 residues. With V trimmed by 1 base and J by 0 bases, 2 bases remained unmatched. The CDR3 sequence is CAWSGQGASNQPQHF. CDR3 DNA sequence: TGTGCCTGGAGTGGGCAGGGGGCTAGCAATCAGCCCCAGCATTTT.

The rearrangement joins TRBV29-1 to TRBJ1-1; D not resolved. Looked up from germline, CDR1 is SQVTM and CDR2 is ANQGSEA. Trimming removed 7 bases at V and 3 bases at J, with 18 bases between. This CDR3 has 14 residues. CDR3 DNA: TGCAGCGCCGGAGGGTTTATTAGGGACACTGAAGCTTTCTTT. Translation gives CSAGGFIRDTEAFF.

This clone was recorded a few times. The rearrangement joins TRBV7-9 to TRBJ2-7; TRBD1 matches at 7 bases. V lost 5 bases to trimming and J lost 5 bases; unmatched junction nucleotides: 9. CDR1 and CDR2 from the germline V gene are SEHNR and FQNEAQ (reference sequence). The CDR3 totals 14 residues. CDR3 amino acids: CASSLLTGSDEQYF. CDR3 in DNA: TGTGCCAGCAGCCTTTTGACAGGGTCCGACGAGCAGTACTTC.

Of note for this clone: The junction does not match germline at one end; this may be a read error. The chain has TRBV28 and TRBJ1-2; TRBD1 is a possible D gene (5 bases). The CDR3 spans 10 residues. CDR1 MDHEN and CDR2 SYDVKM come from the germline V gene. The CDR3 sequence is CASSQGGPIF. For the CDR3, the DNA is TGTGCCAGCAGCCAGGGCGGGCCGATCTTC.